This T cell receptor beta chain was recorded in a study of cytomegalovirus exposure and HLA in healthy donors. Study summary: In a previous analysis, 95 million to 130 million unique TCR beta sequences were found from roughly 200 million T cells.

CDR1 and CDR2 (germline): GTSNPN, SVGIG (reference sequence). The CDR3 is 11 amino acids. The V gene lost 0 bases and the J gene lost 7 bases, with 4 bases spanning the gap. PCR primers comprised 60 Vbeta and 13 Jbeta primers. The protocol was immunoSEQ multiplex PCR, while the TCRdb copy is restricted to in-frame clones and leaves out a portion. In the table there are 150,000 to 200,000 clones, about 69% of which are singletons. The origin of this receptor is a male donor in good health and CMV-seronegative. Sequencing was carried out using PBMCs. The V gene is TRBV30, the J gene TRBJ2-1; D is unresolved. The CDR3 DNA follows: TGTGCCTGGAGTGTACGGAATGAGCAGTTCTTC. Protein: CAWSVRNEQFF.